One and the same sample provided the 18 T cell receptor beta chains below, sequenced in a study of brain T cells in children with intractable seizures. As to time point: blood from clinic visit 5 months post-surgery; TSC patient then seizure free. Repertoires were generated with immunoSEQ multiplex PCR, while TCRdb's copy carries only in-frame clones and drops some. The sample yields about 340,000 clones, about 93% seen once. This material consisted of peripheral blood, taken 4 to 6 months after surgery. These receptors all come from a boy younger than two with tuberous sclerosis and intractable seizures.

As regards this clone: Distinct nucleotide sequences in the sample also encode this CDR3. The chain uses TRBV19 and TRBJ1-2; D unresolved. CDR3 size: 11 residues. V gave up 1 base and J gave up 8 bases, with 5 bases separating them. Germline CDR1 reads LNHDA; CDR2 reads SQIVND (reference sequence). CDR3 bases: TGTGCCAGTAGTATAGGAGACGGCTACACCTTC. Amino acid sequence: CASSIGDGYTF.

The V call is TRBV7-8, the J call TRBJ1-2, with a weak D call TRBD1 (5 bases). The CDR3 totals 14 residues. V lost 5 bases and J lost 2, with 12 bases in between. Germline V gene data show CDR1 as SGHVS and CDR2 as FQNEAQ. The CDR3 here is CASSKGPGNYGYTF. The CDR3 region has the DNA TGTGCCAGCAGCAAGGGGCCAGGGAACTATGGCTACACCTTC.

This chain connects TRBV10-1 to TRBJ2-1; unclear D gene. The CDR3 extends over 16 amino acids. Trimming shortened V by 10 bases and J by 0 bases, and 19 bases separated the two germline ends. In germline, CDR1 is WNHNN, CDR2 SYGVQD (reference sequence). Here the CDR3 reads CANSVSRTSSYNEQFF. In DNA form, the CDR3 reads TGCGCCAACAGCGTTAGCCGGACGAGCTCCTACAATGAGCAGTTCTTC.

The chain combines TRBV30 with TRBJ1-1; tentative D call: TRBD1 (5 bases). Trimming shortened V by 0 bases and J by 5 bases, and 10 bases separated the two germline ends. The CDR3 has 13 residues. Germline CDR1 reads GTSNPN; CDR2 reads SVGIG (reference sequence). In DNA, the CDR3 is TGTGCCTGGAGTGTACATAGGGGAACTGAAGCTTTCTTT. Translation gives CAWSVHRGTEAFF.

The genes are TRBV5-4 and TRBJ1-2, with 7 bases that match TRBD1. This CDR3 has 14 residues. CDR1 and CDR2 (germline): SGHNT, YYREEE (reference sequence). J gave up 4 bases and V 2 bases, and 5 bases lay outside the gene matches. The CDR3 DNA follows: TGTGCCAGCAGCTTTGACAGGGTAATCTATGGCTACACCTTC. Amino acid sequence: CASSFDRVIYGYTF.

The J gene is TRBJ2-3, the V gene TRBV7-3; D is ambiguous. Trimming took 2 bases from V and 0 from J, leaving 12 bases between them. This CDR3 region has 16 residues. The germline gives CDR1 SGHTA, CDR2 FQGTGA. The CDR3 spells CASSLFAPPSTDTQYF. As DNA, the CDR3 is TGTGCCAGCAGCTTATTTGCCCCTCCTAGCACAGATACGCAGTATTTT.

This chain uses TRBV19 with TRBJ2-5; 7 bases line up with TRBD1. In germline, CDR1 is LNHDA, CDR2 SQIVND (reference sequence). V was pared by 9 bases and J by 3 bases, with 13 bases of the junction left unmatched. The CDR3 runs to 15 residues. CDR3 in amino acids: CASRLSRDREETQYF. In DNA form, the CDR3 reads TGTGCCAGCCGTCTCTCCCGGGACAGAGAAGAGACCCAGTACTTC.

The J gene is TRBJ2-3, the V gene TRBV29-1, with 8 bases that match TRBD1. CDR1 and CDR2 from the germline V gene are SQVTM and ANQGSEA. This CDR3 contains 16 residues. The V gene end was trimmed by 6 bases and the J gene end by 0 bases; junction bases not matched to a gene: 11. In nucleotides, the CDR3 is TGCAGCGTCCGCATAACCGACAGGGGCAGCACAGATACGCAGTATTTT. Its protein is CSVRITDRGSTDTQYF.

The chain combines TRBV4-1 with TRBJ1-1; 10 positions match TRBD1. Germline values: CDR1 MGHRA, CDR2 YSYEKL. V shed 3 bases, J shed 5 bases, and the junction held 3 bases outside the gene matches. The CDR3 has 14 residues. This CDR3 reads CASSHDRGQTEAFF. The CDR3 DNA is TGCGCCAGCAGCCACGACAGGGGGCAGACTGAAGCTTTCTTT.

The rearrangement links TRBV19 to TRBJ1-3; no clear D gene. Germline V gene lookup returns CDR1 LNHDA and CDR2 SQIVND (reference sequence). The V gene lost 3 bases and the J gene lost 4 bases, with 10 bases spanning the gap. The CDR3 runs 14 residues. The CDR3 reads CASSITGLGNTIYF. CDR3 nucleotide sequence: TGTGCCAGTAGTATCACCGGGTTGGGAAACACCATATATTTT. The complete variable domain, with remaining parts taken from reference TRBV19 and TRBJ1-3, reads DGGITQSPKYLFRKEGQNVTLSCEQNLNHDAMYWYRQDPGQGLRLIYYSQIVNDFQKGDIAEGYSVSREKKESFPLTVTSAQKNPTAFYLCASSITGLGNTIYFGEGSWLTVV.

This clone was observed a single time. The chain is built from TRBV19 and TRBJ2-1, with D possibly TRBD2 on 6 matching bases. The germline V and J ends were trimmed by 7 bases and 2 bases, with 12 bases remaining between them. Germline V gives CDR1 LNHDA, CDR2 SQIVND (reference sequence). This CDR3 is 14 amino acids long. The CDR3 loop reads CASMGREPYNEQFF. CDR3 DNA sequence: TGTGCCAGTATGGGGCGGGAACCCTACAATGAGCAGTTCTTC.

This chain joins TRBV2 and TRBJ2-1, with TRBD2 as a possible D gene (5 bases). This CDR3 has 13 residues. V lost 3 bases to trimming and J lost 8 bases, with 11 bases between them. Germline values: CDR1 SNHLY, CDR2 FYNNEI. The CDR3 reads CASSEGLRDEQFF. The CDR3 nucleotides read TGTGCCAGCAGTGAGGGCCTGCGGGATGAGCAGTTCTTC.

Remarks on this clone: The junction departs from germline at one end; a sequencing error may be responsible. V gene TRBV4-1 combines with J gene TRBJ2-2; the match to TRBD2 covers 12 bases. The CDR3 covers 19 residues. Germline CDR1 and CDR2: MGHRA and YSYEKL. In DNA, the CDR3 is TGCGCCAGCAGCCAAGATAGTTGGACTAGCGGGACTCGACACCGGGGAGCTGTTTTT. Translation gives CASSQDSWTSGTRHRGAVF.

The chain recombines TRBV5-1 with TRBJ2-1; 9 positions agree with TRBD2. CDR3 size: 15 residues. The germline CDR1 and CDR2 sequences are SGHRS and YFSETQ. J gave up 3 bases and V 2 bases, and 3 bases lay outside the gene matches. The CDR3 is CASSFFSGSYNEQFF. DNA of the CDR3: TGCGCCAGCAGCTTTTTTAGCGGGAGCTACAATGAGCAGTTCTTC. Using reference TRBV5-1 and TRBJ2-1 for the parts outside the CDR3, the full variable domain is KAGVTQTPRYLIKTRGQQVTLSCSPISGHRSVSWYQQTPGQGLQFLFEYFSETQRNKGNFPGRFSGRQFSNSRSEMNVSTLELGDSALYLCASSFFSGSYNEQFFGPGTRLTVL.

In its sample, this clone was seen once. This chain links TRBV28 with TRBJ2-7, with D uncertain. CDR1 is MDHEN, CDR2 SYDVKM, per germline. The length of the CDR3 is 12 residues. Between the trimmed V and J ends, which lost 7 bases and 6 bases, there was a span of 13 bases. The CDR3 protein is CASTLDWGEQYF. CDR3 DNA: TGTGCCAGCACTCTCGACTGGGGCGAGCAGTACTTC.

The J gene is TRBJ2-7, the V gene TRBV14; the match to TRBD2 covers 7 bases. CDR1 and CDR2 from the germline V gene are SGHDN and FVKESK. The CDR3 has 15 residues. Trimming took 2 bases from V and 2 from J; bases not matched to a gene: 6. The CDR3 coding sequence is TGTGCCAGCAGCCAATGGGAGGGAGTGGCCTACGAGCAGTACTTC. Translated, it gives CASSQWEGVAYEQYF.

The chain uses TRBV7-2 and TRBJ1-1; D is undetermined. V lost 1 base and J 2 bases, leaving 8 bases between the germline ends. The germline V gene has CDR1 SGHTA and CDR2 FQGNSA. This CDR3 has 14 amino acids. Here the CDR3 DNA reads TGTGCCAGCAGCTTAGATTGGAGAAACACTGAAGCTTTCTTT. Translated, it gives CASSLDWRNTEAFF.

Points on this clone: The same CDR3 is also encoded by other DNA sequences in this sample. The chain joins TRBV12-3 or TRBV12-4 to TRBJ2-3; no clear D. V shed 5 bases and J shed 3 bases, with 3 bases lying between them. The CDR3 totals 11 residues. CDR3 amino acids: CASSPTDTQYF. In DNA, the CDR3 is TGTGCCAGCAGTCCAACAGATACGCAGTATTTT.